The present T cell receptor beta chain was sequenced within a study of blood T cell repertoires in COVID-19. V was clipped by 7 bases and J by 8 bases, with 13 bases between them. CDR1 KGHDR and CDR2 SFDVKD come from the germline V gene. This CDR3 spans 12 amino acids. This clone has just one count. TCRdb keeps only in-frame clones here, not all; method: immunoSEQ multiplex PCR. The data contain fewer than 500,000 clones, around 87% of them seen just once; the ten biggest clones take up approximately 1%. Sequenced material: PBMCs or T cells enriched from blood (not recorded which). J is TRBJ1-2 and V is TRBV24-1; D is possibly TRBD1 (6 bases). This TCR was sampled from a woman aged 25 to 39 with acute COVID-19. The CDR3 DNA is TGTGCCACCAGCCGATACACAGGGGGCTACACCTTC. Its translation is CATSRYTGGYTF.